This T cell receptor beta chain derives from a study of cytomegalovirus exposure and HLA in healthy donors (dated by TCRdb to the late 2010s). Regarding the study in general: An earlier analysis of some 620 of the donors reported 250 to 350 Gb of sequence data and around 120 million unique TCR beta sequences obtained from around 170 million T cells. About 300 gigabases of sequencing data and 78 million or so unique TCR sequences were included in an early release covering roughly 600 HLA-typed donors. Among the approximately 400 genotyped donors, approximately 76% belonged to the genetic ancestry cluster associated with self-reported Caucasian donors. The study was designed to test whether signatures of past pathogen exposure could be identified by cataloging public T cell receptors. Using immunosequencing, the study profiled T cell repertoires from about 650 subjects and related those repertoires to cytomegalovirus serostatus. Besides the first cohort of 550 to 750 subjects, a separate validation cohort made up of 120 different subjects was used. To predict cytomegalovirus infection status, the study brought together high-throughput TCR immunosequencing, statistical association of individual TCRs with disease status, and machine learning. A later analysis re-examined previously published TCR beta repertoires from several hundred donors and added high-resolution HLA genotyping to investigate patterns of TCR occurrence. In the later analysis, no new phenotypic data were used to find candidate immune exposures; instead, reliance was placed on TCR beta sequences and their occurrence across donors. An earlier analysis of around 540 of the donors applied high-throughput TCR beta sequencing to assess whether each TCR beta V gene segment acted as functional or pseudogenic. Alongside the repertoire data, information on donor age, sex, ethnicity and CMV serostatus was compiled. A later genetic analysis took genome-wide SNP genotypes for about 55% of the 666 donors and used that subset as a discovery cohort. All discovery cohort repertoires had been generated on a single sequencing platform. Both class I and class II loci were covered by HLA typing, at four-digit resolution. Typing coverage varied by locus: roughly 629-640 donors for A, B, C, DRB1 and DQB1; approximately 500 for DQA1; about 590 for DPA1; roughly 450 for DPB1. Roughly five DR-DQ haplotypes were treated as single units for association and clustering because of strong linkage in the cohort. Among some 400 genotyped donors of the cohort, an average of roughly 230,000 unique TCR beta nucleotide sequences was sequenced per donor, of which approximately 19% were non-productive.

In total, 630 or so healthy bone marrow donors made up the cohort. All cohort members were sampled while nominally healthy, although unrecorded immune exposures were likely present. Of the roughly 700 cohort members, just under 300 had a positive CMV serostatus and 352 had a negative one, while no CMV serostatus was recorded for the donor. Every donor gave a peripheral blood sample, and the peripheral blood mononuclear cells from that sample were used for TCR beta sequencing. Genomic DNA was extracted from the blood cell samples with the Qiagen DNeasy Blood Extraction Kit. Study-wide conclusions, independent of this receptor: A further reported finding was that TCR beta sequences accurately predicted the HLA-A and HLA-B alleles for most subjects in the first cohort. Correlated functional status among segregating V segments might reflect linkage disequilibrium, but an unknown experimental factor could not be ruled out. In both the original and validation cohorts, the classifier was reported to diagnose cytomegalovirus status with high specificity and sensitivity. A cluster of highly shared sequence variants was judged likely to be a technical artifact of the sequencing pipeline. Broadly in line with IMGT annotations, most TCR beta V segments showed up in productive rearrangements about 87% or about 30% of the time in an earlier analysis of around 550 of the donors. In a later genetic analysis, a missense DCLRE1C variant was associated with V-gene and J-gene trimming of TCR beta chains, and the association was replicated in an independent cohort. In a later genetic analysis, fewer N-insertions in productive TCRs were reported among donors in an Asian-associated ancestry cluster than the roughly 640-donor mean. At a false discovery rate of 0.05, a later analysis linked 16,000 or so TCR beta sequences to specific HLA alleles. According to a later analysis, TCR association rates differed among HLA loci, with DRB1 alleles showing the most associated TCRs and HLA-C alleles showing the fewest. Because some donors lacked HLA typing at each locus, the association tests relied only on the typed subset. The cohort was sequenced for TCR beta chains only, and without alpha or paired-chain data the features that could be detected were limited. While some public TCRs were present in many individuals, most TCR sequences turned up only very rarely across donors. When HLA alleles, especially DR and DQ, strongly co-occurred, TCR associations were difficult to assign to individual alleles. Because counts were too low, approximately 15 rarely observed V segments, including chromosome 9 orphons, were excluded from the earlier analysis of several hundred of the donors. For the cohort, immune exposure information was limited to CMV serostatus. According to a later analysis, most CMV-associated TCR beta chains appeared to be HLA-restricted, and the HLA associations seemed to be driven largely by CMV exposure. The presence/absence analyses assumed that sequencing depth was roughly uniform across donors, and that assumption may not be true. It was suggested by the authors that the approach could potentially be generalized to other disease states and immunological phenotypes. In a later analysis, HLA-associated TCR beta chains showed more clonal expansion and lower generation probabilities than non-associated chains that were equally common. A later analysis reported that several top co-occurrence clusters appeared linked to parvovirus B19, influenza, CMV and Epstein-Barr virus. In the study, 150 to 200 TCR beta chains were listed as associated with cytomegalovirus. A few of the identified cytomegalovirus-associated TCR beta chains were confirmed in vitro to be specific for cytomegalovirus antigens.

Concerning this clone itself: Its target antigen remains unknown. Base qualities were left out, and no much larger clone turns up one base away.

Library creation used the immunoSEQ multiplex PCR assay. A mixture of 60 forward primers for TCR Vbeta segments and 13 reverse primers for TCR Jbeta segments was used in the multiplex PCR. The CDR3 region of rearranged TCR beta genes was amplified from genomic DNA with a multiplex PCR assay. Amplified TCR beta libraries were sequenced as 87-base-pair reads on the Illumina HiSeq System. As for the original processing: A later analysis counted some 74 million unique TCR beta chains across the 500 to 850 repertoires, and around 9.9 million of these chains were shared by at least two donors. Raw reads were error-corrected and collapsed into unique sequences with a nearest-neighbor algorithm that merged closely related sequences to remove PCR and sequencing errors. To assign V, D and J gene segments, CDR3 sequences were aligned to IMGT reference sequences. For a sequence to be retained, a match of at least six nucleotides to both a V gene segment and a J gene segment was required. A rearrangement counted as productive if the CDR3 had no stop codons and remained in frame with V and J, and every other rearrangement counted as non-productive. Following IMGT convention, CDR3 was defined as the stretch from the second conserved V-encoded cysteine to the conserved J-encoded phenylalanine. The earlier analysis of around 640 of the donors excluded sequences that lacked an unambiguous match to a single V gene segment. In an earlier analysis of approximately 550 of the donors, V segments were called functional above 56.7% productive rearrangements and were called segregating when the between-donor standard deviation exceeded 5%. A statistical classification framework was built to diagnose cytomegalovirus status from the catalog of TCR beta chain sequences. In a later analysis, TCR nucleotide sequences were compared against IMGT/GENE-DB human TR gene sequences so that V and J genes could be assigned. A later analysis assigned CDR3 sequences and most-parsimonious VDJ recombination scenarios with the TCRdist pipeline. In a later analysis, each TCR beta chain was defined by its CDR3 amino acid sequence together with its V-gene family, and reads lacking a unique V-gene family were excluded. As a way to deal with suspected cross-contamination and a sequencing artifact, a later analysis dropped 450 to 600 nucleotide sequences that were highly shared and had low generation probability. In a later analysis, a clonal expansion index for each public chain was calculated from normalized within-repertoire ranks of inferred template counts. Generation probabilities in a later analysis came from a VDJ recombination model fitted to out-of-frame rearrangements, and those results were checked against IGoR. In a later analysis, TCR-TCR, TCR-HLA and TCR-CMV co-occurrence was scored with hypergeometric tests, and a repertoire-size bias correction was applied to TCR pairs. A later analysis estimated false discovery rates by permuting HLA or CMV assignments 20 times. In a later analysis, co-occurring TCRs were grouped using DBSCAN, with TCRdist sequence similarity added in when clustering inside HLA-allele-positive subsets. Repertoires with fewer than 30,000 or more than 120,000 public chains were left out of co-occurrence clustering, as were five repertoires with anomalous nucleotide sharing. TCRdb took this table from immuneACCESS and kept in-frame rearrangements with V and J called. Such tables lack part of the clones; where checked against another copy, unresolved V genes explain under half of the gap, and the rest is unexplained. D and trimming were read from the DNA, whereas the V and J calls and clone size are those reported in that table. The sample profile shows under 250,000 clones; under 90% of them were found once. The top ten hold around 1.2% of the sample.

The receptor was derived from a human donor in good health. Sample: PBMCs.

CDR3 sequence: CASSSRGTSETYEQYF. The DNA reads TGTGCCAGCAGCTCCCGGGGGACTAGCGAGACCTACGAGCAGTACTTC. The chain is encoded by TRBV11-2 joined to TRBJ2-7; 10 of the junction bases match TRBD2. CDR1 and CDR2 are read off the germline V gene as SGHAT and FQNNGV. V ends up 4 bases short and J 2 bases short, with an unmatched junction base count of 8. From the cysteine through the phenylalanine, the CDR3 covers 16 amino acids. Kept here is only the CDR3 DNA, which spans 48 bases and is read in frame from base 1.